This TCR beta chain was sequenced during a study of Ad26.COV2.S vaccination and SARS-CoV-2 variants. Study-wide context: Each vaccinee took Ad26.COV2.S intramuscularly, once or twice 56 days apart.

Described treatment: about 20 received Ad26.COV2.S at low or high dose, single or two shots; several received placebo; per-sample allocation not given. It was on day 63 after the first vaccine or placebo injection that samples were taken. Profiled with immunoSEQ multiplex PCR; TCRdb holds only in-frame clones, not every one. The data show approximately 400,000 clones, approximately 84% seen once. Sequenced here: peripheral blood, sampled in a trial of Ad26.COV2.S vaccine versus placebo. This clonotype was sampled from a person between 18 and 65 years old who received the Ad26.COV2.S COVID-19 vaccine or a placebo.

The CDR3 is CATSDPPGSLADTQYF. The CDR3, as DNA: TGTGCCACCAGTGACCCCCCGGGGTCCCTGGCAGATACGCAGTATTTT. V is TRBV24-1 and J is TRBJ2-3, with D possibly TRBD2 on 5 matching bases. Deletions cut 4 bases from V and 4 bases from J, with 17 bases between. Per germline, CDR1 KGHDR and CDR2 SFDVKD. CDR3 length equals 16 residues.